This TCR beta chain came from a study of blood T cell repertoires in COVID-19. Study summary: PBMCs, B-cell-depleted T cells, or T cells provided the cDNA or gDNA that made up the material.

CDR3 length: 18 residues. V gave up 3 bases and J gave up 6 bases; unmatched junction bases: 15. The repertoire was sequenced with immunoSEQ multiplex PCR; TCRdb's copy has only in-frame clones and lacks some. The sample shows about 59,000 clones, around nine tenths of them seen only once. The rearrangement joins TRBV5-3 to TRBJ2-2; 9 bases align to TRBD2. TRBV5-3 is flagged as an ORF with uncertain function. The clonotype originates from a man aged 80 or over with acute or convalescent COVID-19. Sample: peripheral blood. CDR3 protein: CARSCGVGAGGYPGELFF. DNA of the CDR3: TGTGCCAGAAGCTGTGGGGTAGGAGCGGGGGGCTACCCCGGGGAGCTGTTTTTT.